The source of this T cell receptor beta chain is a study of post-analysis software for immune sequencing data. Study details: Some patients lacked subtype; others had relapsing-remitting, secondary progressive or progressive-relapsing disease. General study findings and limits: Among several TRBV segments more frequent in patients than controls were TRBV5-6, TRBV5-1 and TRBV20-1. By F measure, samples from a shared preparation batch strongly co-clustered.

With regard to this clonotype: Its antigen is unidentified.

TCR beta cDNA libraries included unique molecular identifiers. Roughly 470,000 cDNA molecules came from around 1 to 10 million T cells. A single record per CDR3 protein comes from TCRdb applying MiXCR to the PCR reads. The sample shows 350,000 to 500,000 distinct CDR3 sequences, 30% to 45% of them seen only once. CDR1 and CDR2 (germline): SGHVS, FQNEAQ. The CDR3 sequence is 16 residues long. The source material was blood. The genes are TRBV7-8 and TRBJ2-1; 13 bases line up with TRBD2. The J call could be wrong; TRBJ2-7 is a better fit for the DNA end. The source is a girl aged 2 to 10 with multiple sclerosis. The CDR3 DNA reads as TGTGCCAGCAGCGGGTGGGGGACTAGCGGGATTAATGAGCAGTACTTC. It is translated as CASSGWGTSGINEQYF.